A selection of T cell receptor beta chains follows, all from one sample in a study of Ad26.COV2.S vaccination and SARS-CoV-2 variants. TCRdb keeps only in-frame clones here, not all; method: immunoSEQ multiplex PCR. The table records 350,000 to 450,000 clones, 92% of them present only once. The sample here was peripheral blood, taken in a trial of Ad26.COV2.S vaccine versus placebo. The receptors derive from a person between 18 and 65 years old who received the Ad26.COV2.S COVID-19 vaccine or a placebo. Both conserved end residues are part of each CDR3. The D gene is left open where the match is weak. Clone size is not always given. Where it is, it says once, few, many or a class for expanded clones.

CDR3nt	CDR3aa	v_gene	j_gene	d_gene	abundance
TGTGCCAGCTCACCACAGGCCGCCCGCCTGGGCTACGAGCAGTACTTC	CASSPQAARLGYEQYF	TRBV18	TRBJ2-7	NA	NA
TGTGCCAGCCCGAGGAGGGGAGACACCGGGGAGCTGTTTTTT	CASPRRGDTGELFF	TRBV3-1/TRBV3-2	TRBJ2-2	NA	NA
TGTGCCAGTACCCCCCGGGACAGCGGCCAGCCCCAGCATTTT	CASTPRDSGQPQHF	TRBV19	TRBJ1-5	TRBD1	NA
TGTGCCAGTAGTAACCTTCAGGGGAGAAATCAGCCCCAGCATTTT	CASSNLQGRNQPQHF	TRBV19	TRBJ1-5	NA	few
TGTGCCTGGACTAGCGGGGGCGCAGATACGCAGTATTTT	CAWTSGGADTQYF	TRBV30	TRBJ2-3	TRBD2	NA
TGCGCCAGCAGCCAAGATGTTTTATTGCAGTACTCTGGAAACACCATATATTTT	CASSQDVLLQYSGNTIYF	TRBV4-3	TRBJ1-3	NA	once
TGTGCCAGCTCCTCTGGGGGGACTAACTATGGCTACACCTTC	CASSSGGTNYGYTF	TRBV28	TRBJ1-2	NA	NA
TGTGCCTGGAGGCTCTATGGAAACACCATATATTTT	CAWRLYGNTIYF	TRBV30	TRBJ1-3	NA	NA
TGTGCCAGCAGTTCTAGCGGGGGGGACTACAATGAGCAGTTCTTC	CASSSSGGDYNEQFF	TRBV6-4	TRBJ2-1	TRBD2	once
TGTGCCAGCAGCCTACAGGGGGAATACTACGAGCAGTACTTC	CASSLQGEYYEQYF	TRBV13	TRBJ2-7	TRBD1	NA
TGTGCCAGCAGTGAAGAAGGCGGGATAGTGTCCTACGAGCAGTACTTC	CASSEEGGIVSYEQYF	TRBV6-1	TRBJ2-7	NA	NA
TGTGCCAGCAGCTTAGAGGGATCTAACCACTACGAGCAGTACTTC	CASSLEGSNHYEQYF	TRBV7-2	TRBJ2-7	NA	NA
TGCAGTGCTAATGAGGGGGACTACGAGCAGTACTTC	CSANEGDYEQYF	TRBV20-1	TRBJ2-7	NA	NA